This TCR beta chain was identified in a study of shared clonotypes between healthy human individuals. The assay ran at deep level. Splitting of each subset's genomic DNA was done evenly across several immunoSEQ plates. Profiled with immunoSEQ multiplex PCR; TCRdb holds only in-frame clones, not every one. This table holds approximately 1,500,000 clones, about 96% found once. From germline, CDR1 is MNHEY and CDR2 SVGAGI. Trimming removed 5 bases at V and 4 bases at J, with 11 bases between. CDR3 length: 13 amino acids. The V and J genes are TRBV6-5 and TRBJ1-1; TRBD1 might be the D (5 bases). This receptor was taken from a man in his thirties or forties in good health. The sample consisted of naive CD4+ T cells sorted from blood. Subset here: CD45RA+ positively selected. The CDR3 sequence: CASSRGVSTEAFF. The DNA for the CDR3 is TGTGCCAGCAGTCGAGGGGTGAGCACTGAAGCTTTCTTT.